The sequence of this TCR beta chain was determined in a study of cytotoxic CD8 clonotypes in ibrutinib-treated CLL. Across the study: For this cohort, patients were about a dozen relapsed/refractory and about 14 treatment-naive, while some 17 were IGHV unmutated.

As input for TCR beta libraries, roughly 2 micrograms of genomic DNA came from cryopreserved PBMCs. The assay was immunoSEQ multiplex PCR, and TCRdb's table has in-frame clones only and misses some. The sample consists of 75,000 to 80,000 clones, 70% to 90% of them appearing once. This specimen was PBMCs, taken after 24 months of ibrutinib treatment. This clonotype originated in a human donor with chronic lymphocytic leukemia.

The CDR3 coding sequence is TGTGCCAGCAGTGATGGGCCCCTCAACACTGAAGCTTTCTTT. It yields the protein CASSDGPLNTEAFF. This sequence joins TRBV2 and TRBJ1-1; D gene uncertain. The germline V gene has CDR1 SNHLY and CDR2 FYNNEI. The germline V and J ends were trimmed by 3 bases and 2 bases, with 10 bases remaining between them. The CDR3 runs 14 residues.